This TCR beta chain was identified in a study of cytomegalovirus exposure and HLA in healthy donors. The CDR3 has 15 residues. The J segment lost 1 base and the V segment lost 1 base, leaving 1 base of the junction unmatched. Germline values: CDR1 SGHNT, CDR2 YYREEE (reference sequence). In the case of this clone: Its antigen is currently unknown.

The study's findings and limits: Roughly uniform sequencing depth across donors was assumed, possibly incorrectly. In a later analysis, at a false discovery rate of 0.05, roughly 17,000 TCR beta sequences matched HLA alleles.

The PCR was carried out with 60 Vbeta primers and 13 Jbeta primers. Some clones are missing from TCRdb's copy, which holds only in-frame ones; the method was immunoSEQ multiplex PCR. The sample shows 110,000 to 150,000 clones, around 70% of them seen only once. Specimen: PBMCs. This chain links TRBV5-4 with TRBJ2-1, with 8 bases fitting TRBD2. The sequence was collected from a woman in her sixties in good health and CMV-seropositive. CDR3 in DNA: TGTGCCAGCAGCTTGACTAGCGGTTCCTACAATGAGCAGTTCTTC. It specifies CASSLTSGSYNEQFF.